This T cell receptor (beta chain) was captured in a study of post-analysis software for immune sequencing data. This CDR3 is 18 amino acids long. The junction had 17 bases not matched to a gene; V was cut back by 5 bases and J by 6 bases. Germline loops: CDR1 SGHVS, CDR2 FQNEAQ. This clonotype showed up just a few times. Its antigen is unidentified. Study-wide results and caveats: The five TRBV segments detected at higher frequency in patients than in controls included TRBV5-6, TRBV5-1 and TRBV20-1.

Sequencing libraries made from TCR beta cDNA carried unique molecular identifiers. TCRdb analysed the PCR reads with MiXCR anew, one entry per CDR3 protein. Found here are about 760,000 distinct CDR3 sequences, roughly 27% of them singletons; the top ten hold around 0.56%. The sequencing sample was made of blood. The chain employs TRBV7-8 and TRBJ2-1, with 9 bases matching TRBD1. The receptor comes from a girl between 10 and 17 years old with multiple sclerosis. CDR3 nucleotides: TGTGCCAGCAGCATACGTCCCGGGACAGGGTCGGTAGGCAATGAGCAGTTCTTC. Its protein is CASSIRPGTGSVGNEQFF. Full variable domain (rest looked up from reference TRBV7-8 and TRBJ2-1): GAGVSQSPRYKVAKRGQDVALRCDPISGHVSLFWYQQALGQGPEFLTYFQNEAQLDKSGLPSDRFFAERPEGSVSTLKIQRTQQEDSAVYLCASSIRPGTGSVGNEQFFGPGTRLTVL.